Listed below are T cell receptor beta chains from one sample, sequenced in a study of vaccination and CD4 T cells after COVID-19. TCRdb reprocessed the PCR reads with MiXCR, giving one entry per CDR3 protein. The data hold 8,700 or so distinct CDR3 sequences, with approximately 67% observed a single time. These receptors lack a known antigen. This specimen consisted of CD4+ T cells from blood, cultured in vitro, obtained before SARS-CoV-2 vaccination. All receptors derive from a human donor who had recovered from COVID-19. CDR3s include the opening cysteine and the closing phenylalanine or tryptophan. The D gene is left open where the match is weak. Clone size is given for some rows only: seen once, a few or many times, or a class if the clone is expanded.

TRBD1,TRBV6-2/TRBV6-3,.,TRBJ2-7,CASRGQGRTYEQYF,TGTGCCAGCAGGGGACAGGGCCGGACCTACGAGCAGTACTTC
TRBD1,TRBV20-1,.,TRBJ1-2,CSAGQGRGYTF,TGCAGTGCTGGACAGGGACGCGGCTACACCTTC
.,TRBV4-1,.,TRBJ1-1,CASSQPYNYDSDSEAFF,TGCGCCAGCAGCCAACCCTACAATTACGACAGCGACTCTGAAGCTTTCTTT
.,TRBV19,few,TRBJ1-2,CASSRGWDGYTF,TGTGCCAGTAGTCGGGGTTGGGATGGCTACACCTTC
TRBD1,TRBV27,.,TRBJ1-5,CASSSRDSNQPQHF,TGTGCCAGCAGCTCCAGGGACAGTAATCAGCCCCAGCATTTT
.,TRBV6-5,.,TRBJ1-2,CASSLTGHSNYGYTF,TGTGCCAGCAGTTTAACAGGACACAGTAACTATGGCTACACCTTC
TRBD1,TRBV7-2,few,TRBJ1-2,CASSPGQGDYGYTF,TGTGCCAGCAGCCCTGGACAGGGCGACTATGGCTACACCTTC
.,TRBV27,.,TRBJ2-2,CASSGRDMNTGELFF,TGTGCCAGCAGTGGACGGGACATGAACACCGGGGAGCTGTTTTTT
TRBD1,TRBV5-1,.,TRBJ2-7,CASSWAGTGSLPSEQYF,TGCGCCAGCAGCTGGGCCGGGACAGGGTCTCTTCCAAGCGAGCAGTACTTC
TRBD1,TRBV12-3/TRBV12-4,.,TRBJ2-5,CASRRTGGETQYF,TGTGCCAGCAGACGGACAGGGGGCGAGACCCAGTACTTC
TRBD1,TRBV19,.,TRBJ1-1,CASSSGGYTEAFF,TGTGCCAGTAGTTCAGGGGGTTACACTGAAGCTTTCTTT
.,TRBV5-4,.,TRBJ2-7,CASSPGGRGSYEQYF,TGTGCCAGCAGCCCGGGGGGCAGGGGGTCCTACGAGCAGTACTTC
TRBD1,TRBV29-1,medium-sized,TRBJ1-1,CSAPRGQGFGGAEAFF,TGCAGCGCCCCGAGGGGACAGGGTTTTGGAGGGGCTGAAGCTTTCTTT
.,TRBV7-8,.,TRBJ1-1,CASSLGRRGEAFF,TGTGCCAGCAGCTTAGGGCGGAGGGGTGAAGCTTTCTTT
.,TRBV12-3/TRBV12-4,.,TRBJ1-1,CASSQSTEAFF,TGTGCCAGCAGTCAATCCACTGAAGCTTTCTTT
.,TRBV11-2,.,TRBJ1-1,CASSWGKNTEAFF,TGTGCCAGCAGCTGGGGGAAGAACACTGAAGCTTTCTTT
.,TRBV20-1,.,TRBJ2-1,CSALRTSNEQFF,TGCAGTGCTCTCCGGACATCCAATGAGCAGTTCTTC
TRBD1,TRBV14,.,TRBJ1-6,CASSIAGGTPLHF,TGTGCCAGCAGCATTGCAGGGGGAACACCCCTCCACTTT
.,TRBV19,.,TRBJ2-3,CASSISRGRASTDTQYF,TGTGCCAGTAGTATTAGTAGGGGCCGGGCAAGCACAGATACGCAGTATTTT
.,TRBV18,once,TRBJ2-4,CASSSPTVNIQYF,TGTGCCAGCTCCTCCCCGACAGTAAACATTCAGTACTTC
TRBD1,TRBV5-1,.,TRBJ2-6,CASSLASGTGVSGANVLTF,TGCGCCAGCAGCTTGGCATCCGGGACAGGCGTCTCTGGGGCCAACGTCCTGACTTTC
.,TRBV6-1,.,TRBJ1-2,CASSEDRGQRNTF,TGTGCCAGCAGTGAGGATCGCGGACAGCGGAACACCTTC
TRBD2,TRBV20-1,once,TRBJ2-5,CSASGSGGVQETQYF,TGCAGTGCTAGTGGGTCGGGAGGGGTTCAAGAGACCCAGTACTTC
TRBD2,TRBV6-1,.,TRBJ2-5,CASSRTRLAGVETQYF,TGTGCCAGCAGTCGAACGCGACTAGCGGGAGTAGAGACCCAGTACTTC
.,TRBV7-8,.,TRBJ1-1,CASSSRSANTEAFF,TGTGCCAGCAGCTCGAGGTCAGCGAACACTGAAGCTTTCTTT
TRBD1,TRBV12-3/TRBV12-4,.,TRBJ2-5,CASSLGQGGETQYF,TGTGCCAGCAGTTTGGGACAGGGAGGAGAGACCCAGTACTTC
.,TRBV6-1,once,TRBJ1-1,CASSEDRWRGAEAFF,TGTGCCAGCAGTGAAGATCGATGGCGGGGGGCCGAAGCTTTCTTT
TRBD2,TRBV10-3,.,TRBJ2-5,CAISDGTSGRYGETQYF,TGTGCCATCAGCGACGGGACTAGCGGGAGGTATGGAGAGACCCAGTACTTC